The rows below give T cell receptor beta chains drawn from one sample of a study of a mutant IDH1 vaccine in newly diagnosed glioma. The assay was immunoSEQ multiplex PCR, and TCRdb's table has in-frame clones only and misses some. The sample has approximately 41,000 clones, 81% seen once; the top ten hold 4.5% to 5.5%. The antigens these receptors bind are not known. Sequencing was performed on PBMCs, taken from a glioma patient whose treatment included an IDH1 peptide vaccine. The origin of the receptors is a man aged 40-50 years with glioma. The CDR3 runs from the conserved cysteine through the conserved F or W. A D gene is named only where the DNA matches it firmly. The size field is filled for only some rows; it gives once, few, many or a size class.

v_gene	j_gene	len	abundance	d_gene	CDR3nt	CDR3aa
TRBV6-1	TRBJ1-5	14	medium-sized	-	TGTGCCAGCAGTGAGGTAGGGGTTGTTCAGCCCCAGCATTTT	CASSEVGVVQPQHF
TRBV19	TRBJ1-2	14	few	TRBD1	TGTGCCAGTAGGTTAATCGACAGGGGGCACGGCTACACCTTC	CASRLIDRGHGYTF
TRBV5-1	TRBJ1-3	15	-	-	TGCGCCAGCAGCTTGGCCGGTTCGGGCCAAAACACCATATATTTT	CASSLAGSGQNTIYF
TRBV12-5	TRBJ2-6	15	-	-	TGTGCTAGTGGTCCGGACAGCTCTGGGGCCAACGTCCTGACTTTC	CASGPDSSGANVLTF
TRBV28	TRBJ2-7	11	-	-	TGTGCCAGCAGTTTTATCTACGAGCAGTACTTC	CASSFIYEQYF
TRBV15	TRBJ1-2	12	-	-	TGTGCCACCAGCAGAGAGATCGGGGTCTACACCTTC	CATSREIGVYTF
TRBV9	TRBJ1-1	12	few	-	TGTGCCAGCGTCGGGGTCGGCACTGAAGCTTTCTTT	CASVGVGTEAFF
TRBV7-8	TRBJ2-5	15	once	TRBD1	TGTGCCAGCGCGACGGGGACAGGGGGCCTGGAGACCCAGTACTTC	CASATGTGGLETQYF
TRBV6-1	TRBJ2-7	14	-	-	TGTGCCAGCAGTCCTCGGACAGAGAGCTACGAGCAGTACTTC	CASSPRTESYEQYF
TRBV19	TRBJ2-1	15	few	-	TGTGCCAGTAGTTCGGACAGAAGCTCCTACAATGAGCAGTTCTTC	CASSSDRSSYNEQFF
TRBV10-3	TRBJ2-2	14	-	-	TGTGCCATCAGTAGCCTCCAGAACACCGGGGAGCTGTTTTTT	CAISSLQNTGELFF
TRBV5-5	TRBJ1-6	12	few	-	TGTGCCAGCAGCTCTCCGGACTCACCCCTCCACTTT	CASSSPDSPLHF
TRBV6-1	TRBJ1-2	15	-	TRBD1	TGTGCCAGCAGTGAAGAAGGAGGGGGCGCCTATGGCTACACCTTC	CASSEEGGGAYGYTF
TRBV25-1	TRBJ1-1	12	few	-	TGTGCCACCCAGGGACCAACCACTGAAGCTTTCTTT	CATQGPTTEAFF
TRBV15	TRBJ2-4	18	-	-	TGTGCCACCAGCAGAGAGGGGCCTGGGTCGGGCTCTGGAAACATTCAGTACTTC	CATSREGPGSGSGNIQYF
TRBV18	TRBJ1-4	15	-	-	TGTGCCAGCTCAGAACTTCCCGCTACTAATGAAAAACTGTTTTTT	CASSELPATNEKLFF
TRBV10-3	TRBJ2-5	12	-	-	TGTGCCATCATGGGGCTAGGGGAGACCCAGTACTTC	CAIMGLGETQYF
TRBV19	TRBJ1-6	12	few	-	TGTGCCAGTAGTACCCTCGGGGGGCCCCTCCACTTT	CASSTLGGPLHF
TRBV5-1	TRBJ2-3	16	-	-	TGCGCCAGCAGCTCTCTCCCCGGAACTAGCACAGATACGCAGTATTTT	CASSSLPGTSTDTQYF
TRBV19	TRBJ2-5	15	-	TRBD2	TGTGCCAGTAGTCCTCCGAGAGGGAGGGGAGAGACCCAGTACTTC	CASSPPRGRGETQYF
TRBV4-3	TRBJ2-3	15	few	TRBD1	TGCGCCAGCAGCCCGCGGGGACAGGGCACAGATACGCAGTATTTT	CASSPRGQGTDTQYF
TRBV7-9	TRBJ1-3	17	-	TRBD1	TGTGCCAGCAGCCACCTTGGACAGGGGCCGAAGGGAAACACCATATATTTT	CASSHLGQGPKGNTIYF
TRBV5-1	TRBJ2-5	15	-	-	TGCGCCAGCTCCCCAGGGAGCCGGCAACAAGAGACCCAGTACTTC	CASSPGSRQQETQYF
TRBV7-2	TRBJ1-6	13	-	TRBD1	TGTGCCAGCAGCTGGGGACAGGGGGATTCCCTCCACTTT	CASSWGQGDSLHF
TRBV4-2	TRBJ2-3	15	-	TRBD2	TGTGCCAGCAGTTTGACTAGCGGGTGGCAAGTTACGCAGTATTTT	CASSLTSGWQVTQYF
TRBV27	TRBJ2-3	15	-	TRBD2	TGTGCCAGCAGTAGGAGCGGGAGGGCCCAAGATACGCAGTATTTT	CASSRSGRAQDTQYF
TRBV7-2	TRBJ1-2	16	-	-	TGTGCCAGCAGCTTAGCCCCCGCCCAAGCTAACTATGGCTACACCTTC	CASSLAPAQANYGYTF
TRBV29-1	TRBJ1-2	12	-	-	TGCAGCGCCGATATGGGCGGCTATGGCTACACCTTC	CSADMGGYGYTF
TRBV7-8	TRBJ2-1	13	-	-	TGTGCCAGCAGCCCCAGAGTGCGCAATGAGCAGTTCTTC	CASSPRVRNEQFF
TRBV6-5	TRBJ1-3	15	-	-	TGTGCCAGCAGTTACTCCGAGGGTTCGGGAAACACCATATATTTT	CASSYSEGSGNTIYF
TRBV5-4	TRBJ1-1	14	-	-	TGTGCCAGCAGCCTTCTAGGACAGAACACTGAAGCTTTCTTT	CASSLLGQNTEAFF
TRBV29-1	TRBJ2-5	13	-	-	TGCAGCGTTGAAGCTCAGTCAAGAGTGGCCCAGTACTTC	CSVEAQSRVAQYF
TRBV9	TRBJ2-7	16	-	TRBD2	TGTGCCAGCAGCCCAGGACTAGCGGGGGGGCCGTACGAGCAGTACTTC	CASSPGLAGGPYEQYF
TRBV7-8	TRBJ1-1	15	-	TRBD1	TGTGCCAGCAGCTTATGGACAGGGCCGAACACTGAAGCTTTCTTT	CASSLWTGPNTEAFF
TRBV11-1	TRBJ2-3	15	-	-	TGTGCCAGCAGCCTCCTAGCAGCCAGCACAGATACGCAGTATTTT	CASSLLAASTDTQYF